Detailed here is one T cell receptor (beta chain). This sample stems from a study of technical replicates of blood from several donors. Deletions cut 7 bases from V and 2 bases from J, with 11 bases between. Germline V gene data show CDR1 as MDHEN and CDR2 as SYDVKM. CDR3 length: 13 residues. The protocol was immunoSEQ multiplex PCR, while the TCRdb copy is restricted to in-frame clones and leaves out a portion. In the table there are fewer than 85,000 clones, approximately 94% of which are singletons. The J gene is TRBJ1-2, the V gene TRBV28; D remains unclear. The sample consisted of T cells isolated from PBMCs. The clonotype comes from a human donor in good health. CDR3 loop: CASIPTGNYGYTF. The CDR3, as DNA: TGTGCCAGCATTCCGACGGGGAACTATGGCTACACCTTC.